This T cell receptor beta chain was identified during a study of tumor-infiltrating lymphocytes in primary liver carcinoma. The authors made TCR beta cDNA from 450 to 600 ng total RNA with a constant-region primer. It was through three nested multiplex PCR rounds of slightly modified ARM-PCR that TCR beta libraries arose. In the first two PCR rounds, TRBV1-TRBV30 forward primers were paired with a C-beta reverse primer, and each round lasted around 10 cycles. Using its own MiXCR run on the multiplex PCR reads, TCRdb lists one record per CDR3 protein. This sample yields about 200,000 distinct CDR3 sequences, of which roughly 61% are seen a single time; roughly 6.8% belongs to the top ten. From germline, CDR1 is SEHNR and CDR2 FQNEAQ (reference sequence). The CDR3 runs to 14 residues. A remark on this clonotype: Relative to the germline gene, one junction end is altered; a read error may explain this.

Unsorted whole blood supplied the RNA, and germline DNA was extracted too. Before the operation took place, four milliliters of peripheral blood were collected. The sequenced sample was peripheral blood. The source is a woman aged 55-70 years with primary liver carcinoma and hepatitis B virus infection. The chain couples TRBV7-9 to TRBJ2-5; no reliable D call. This CDR3 reads CASSLSQTEETQYF. The CDR3 bases are TGTGCCAGCAGCCTGTCCCAAACTGAAGAGACCCAGTATTTC.